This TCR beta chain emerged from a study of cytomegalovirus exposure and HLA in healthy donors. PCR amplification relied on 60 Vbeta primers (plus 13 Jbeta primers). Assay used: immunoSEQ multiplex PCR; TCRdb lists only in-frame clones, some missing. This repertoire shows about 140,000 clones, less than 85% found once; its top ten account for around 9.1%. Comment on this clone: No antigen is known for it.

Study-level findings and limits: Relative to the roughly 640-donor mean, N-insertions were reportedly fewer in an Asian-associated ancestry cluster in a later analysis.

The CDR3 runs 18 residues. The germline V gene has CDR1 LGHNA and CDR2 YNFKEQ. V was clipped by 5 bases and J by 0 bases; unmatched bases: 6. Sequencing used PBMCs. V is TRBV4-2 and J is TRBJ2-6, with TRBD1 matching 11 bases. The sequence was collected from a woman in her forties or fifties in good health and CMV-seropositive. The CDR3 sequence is CASSLGQGAPSGANVLTF. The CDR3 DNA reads TGTGCCAGCAGCTTAGGACAGGGGGCTCCCTCTGGGGCCAACGTCCTGACTTTC.